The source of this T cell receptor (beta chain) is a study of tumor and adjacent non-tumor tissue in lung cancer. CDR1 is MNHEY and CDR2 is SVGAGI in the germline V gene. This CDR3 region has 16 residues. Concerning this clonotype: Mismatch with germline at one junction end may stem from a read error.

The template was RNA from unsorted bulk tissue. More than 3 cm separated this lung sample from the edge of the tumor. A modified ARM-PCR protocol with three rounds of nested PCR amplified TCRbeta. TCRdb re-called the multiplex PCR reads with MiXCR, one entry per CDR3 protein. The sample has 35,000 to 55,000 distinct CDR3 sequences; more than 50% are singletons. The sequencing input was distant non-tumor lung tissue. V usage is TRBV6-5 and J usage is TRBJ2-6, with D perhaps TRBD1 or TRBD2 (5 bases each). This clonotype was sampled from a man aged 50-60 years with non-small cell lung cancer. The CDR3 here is CASSKETGSGANVLTF. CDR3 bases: TGTGCCAGCAGCAAAGAGACGGGATCTGGGGCCAACGTCCTGACCTTC.